This entry is about one T cell receptor beta chain. Its antigen is undetermined. This sample was included in a study of blood T cells in healthy people across ages. Points from the study as a whole: In older individuals, TCR beta diversity per million T cells was lower, falling roughly linearly with age.

Alongside a J-beta primer mix, a sample-barcoded 5' primer served in a second PCR lasting about 6 to 12 cycles. All samples yielded 3 million or more CDR3-containing paired-end reads. TCRdb reanalysed the 5' RACE reads using MiXCR and keeps one entry per CDR3 protein. This table holds about 800,000 distinct CDR3 sequences, about 45% found once. J lost 3 bases, V lost 5 bases, and 8 bases had no gene match. The CDR3 length is 16 residues. Caucasian individuals from Russia who were healthy and aged roughly 6 to 95 acted as donors. The clonotype comes from a man aged 80 or over in good health. The sample was blood. The chain couples TRBV12-3 or TRBV12-4 to TRBJ2-1; 9 bases fit TRBD2. The CDR3 loop is CASSPLAGVGYNEQFF. CDR3 nucleotides: TGTGCCAGCAGTCCTTTAGCGGGAGTAGGCTACAATGAGCAGTTCTTC.